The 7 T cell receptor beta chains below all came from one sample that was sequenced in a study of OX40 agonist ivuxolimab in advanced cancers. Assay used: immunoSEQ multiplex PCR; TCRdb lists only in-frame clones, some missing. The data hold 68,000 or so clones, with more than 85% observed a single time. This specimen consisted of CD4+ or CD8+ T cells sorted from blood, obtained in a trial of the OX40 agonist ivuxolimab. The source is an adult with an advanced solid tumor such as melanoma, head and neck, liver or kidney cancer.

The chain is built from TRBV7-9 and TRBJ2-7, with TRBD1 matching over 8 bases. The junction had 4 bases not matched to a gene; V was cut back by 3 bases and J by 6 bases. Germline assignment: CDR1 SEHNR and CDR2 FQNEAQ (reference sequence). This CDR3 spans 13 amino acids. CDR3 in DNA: TGTGCCAGCAGCTTTGCAACAGGGGGCGAGCAGTACTTC. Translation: CASSFATGGEQYF.

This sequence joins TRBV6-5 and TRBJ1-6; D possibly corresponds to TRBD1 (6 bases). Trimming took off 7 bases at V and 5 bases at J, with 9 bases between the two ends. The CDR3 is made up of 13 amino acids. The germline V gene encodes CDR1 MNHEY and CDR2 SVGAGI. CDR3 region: CASTGQNNSPLHF. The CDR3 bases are TGTGCCAGCACCGGACAGAATAATTCACCCCTCCACTTT.

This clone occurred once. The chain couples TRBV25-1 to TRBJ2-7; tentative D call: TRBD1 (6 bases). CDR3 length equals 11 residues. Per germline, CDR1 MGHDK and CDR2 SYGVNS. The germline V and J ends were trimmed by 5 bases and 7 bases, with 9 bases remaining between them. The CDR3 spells CASSRQGEQYF. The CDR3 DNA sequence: TGTGCCAGCAGTCGCCAGGGGGAGCAGTACTTC.

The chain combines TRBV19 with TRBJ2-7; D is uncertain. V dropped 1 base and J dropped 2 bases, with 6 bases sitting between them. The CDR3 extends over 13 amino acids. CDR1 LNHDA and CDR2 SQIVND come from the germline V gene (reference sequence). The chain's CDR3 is CASSIAPAYEQYF. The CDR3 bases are TGTGCCAGTAGTATAGCTCCAGCCTACGAGCAGTACTTC. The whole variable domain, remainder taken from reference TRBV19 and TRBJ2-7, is DGGITQSPKYLFRKEGQNVTLSCEQNLNHDAMYWYRQDPGQGLRLIYYSQIVNDFQKGDIAEGYSVSREKKESFPLTVTSAQKNPTAFYLCASSIAPAYEQYFGPGTRLTVT.

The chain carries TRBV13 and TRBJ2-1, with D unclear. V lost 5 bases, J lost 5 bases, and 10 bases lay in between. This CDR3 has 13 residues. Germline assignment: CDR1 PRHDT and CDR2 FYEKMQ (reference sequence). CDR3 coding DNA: TGTGCCAGCAGCCGCAAGACGAACAATGAGCAGTTCTTC. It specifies CASSRKTNNEQFF.

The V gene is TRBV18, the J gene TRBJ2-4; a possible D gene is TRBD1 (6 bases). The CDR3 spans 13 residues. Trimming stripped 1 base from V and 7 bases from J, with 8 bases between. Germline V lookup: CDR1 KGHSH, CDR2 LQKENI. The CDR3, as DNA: TGTGCCAGCTCACCACAGGGGGTGAACATTCAGTACTTC. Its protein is CASSPQGVNIQYF.

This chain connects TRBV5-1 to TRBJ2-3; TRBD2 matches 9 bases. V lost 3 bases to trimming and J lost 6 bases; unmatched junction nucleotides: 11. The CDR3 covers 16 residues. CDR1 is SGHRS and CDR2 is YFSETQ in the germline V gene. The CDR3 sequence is CASSWGLASLSDTQYF. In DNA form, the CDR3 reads TGCGCCAGCAGCTGGGGACTAGCCTCCCTGTCTGATACGCAGTATTTT.